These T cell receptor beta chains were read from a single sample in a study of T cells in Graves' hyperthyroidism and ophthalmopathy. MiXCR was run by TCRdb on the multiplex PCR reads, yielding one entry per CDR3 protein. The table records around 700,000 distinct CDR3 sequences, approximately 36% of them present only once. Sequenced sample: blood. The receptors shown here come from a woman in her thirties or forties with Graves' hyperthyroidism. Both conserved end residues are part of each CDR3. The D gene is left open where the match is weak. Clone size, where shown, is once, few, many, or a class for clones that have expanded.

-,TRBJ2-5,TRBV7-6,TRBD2,CASSLGLAGGQTQHF,TGTGCCAGCAGCTTAGGACTAGCGGGAGGACAGACCCAGCACTTC
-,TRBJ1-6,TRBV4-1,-,CASSPQFGGFNSPLHF,TGCGCCAGCAGCCCCCAATTTGGTGGTTTTAATTCACCCCTCCACTTT
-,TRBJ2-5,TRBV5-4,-,CASSLTRTQETQYF,TGTGCCAGCAGCTTGACTCGTACCCAAGAGACCCAGTACTTC
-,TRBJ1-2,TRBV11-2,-,CASSWGEGGGYTF,TGTGCCAGCAGCTGGGGCGAAGGGGGAGGCTACACCTTC
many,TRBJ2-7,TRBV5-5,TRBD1,CASDRAGQGTYEQYF,TGTGCCAGCGACCGAGCGGGACAGGGGACCTACGAGCAGTACTTC
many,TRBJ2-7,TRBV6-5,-,CASSSHSGYEQYF,TGTGCCAGCAGTTCACATAGCGGCTACGAGCAGTACTTC
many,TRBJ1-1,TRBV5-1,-,CASSSSIEANTEAFF,TGTGCCAGCAGCTCGAGTATTGAGGCTAACACTGAAGCTTTCTTT
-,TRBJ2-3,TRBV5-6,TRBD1,CAGSNLDRGQGDTQYF,TGTGCCGGCAGCAACCTGGACAGGGGGCAAGGGGATACGCAGTATTTT
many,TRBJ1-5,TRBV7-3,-,CASSSLFRRNQPQHF,TGTGCCAGCAGCTCCCTTTTCAGGCGCAATCAGCCCCAGCATTTT
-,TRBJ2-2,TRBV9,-,CASSPSGATGELFF,TGTGCCAGCAGCCCCTCCGGGGCGACCGGGGAGCTGTTTTTT
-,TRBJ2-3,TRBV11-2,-,CASSSRSGVSTDTQYF,TGTGCCAGCAGCTCTCGTAGCGGAGTTAGCACAGATACGCAGTATTTT
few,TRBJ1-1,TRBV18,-,CASSPGEGRAFF,TGTGCCAGCTCACCAGGAGAGGGAAGAGCTTTCTTT
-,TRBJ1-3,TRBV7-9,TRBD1,CASSLAPRTGRDSGNTIYF,TGTGCCAGCAGCTTAGCCCCGAGGACAGGGAGAGACTCTGGAAACACCATATATTTT
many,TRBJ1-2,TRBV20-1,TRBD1,CSAGGASSGYTF,TGCAGTGCAGGGGGCGCCTCATCCGGCTACACCTTC
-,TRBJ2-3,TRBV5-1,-,CASSWETGRDTQYF,TGCGCCAGCAGCTGGGAGACAGGGAGGGATACGCAGTATTTT
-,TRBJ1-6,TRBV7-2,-,CASSQGPGGGNSPLHF,TGTGCCAGCAGCCAAGGCCCGGGGGGGGGCAATTCACCCCTCCACTTT
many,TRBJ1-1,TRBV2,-,CASSEGEWRAEAFF,TGTGCCAGCAGTGAAGGGGAGTGGCGGGCTGAAGCTTTCTTT
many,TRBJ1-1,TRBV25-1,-,CASSELGGGTEAFF,TGTGCCAGCAGTGAATTAGGGGGGGGCACTGAAGCTTTCTTT
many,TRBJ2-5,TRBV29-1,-,CSVGTGAGAQYF,TGCAGCGTCGGGACAGGAGCGGGGGCCCAGTACTTC
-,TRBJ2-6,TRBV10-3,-,CAIQSPGANVLTF,TGTGCCATCCAGTCGCCTGGGGCCAACGTCCTGACTTTC
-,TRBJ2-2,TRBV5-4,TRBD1,CASFLTGDTGELFF,TGTGCCAGCTTCTTGACAGGGGACACCGGGGAGCTGTTTTTT
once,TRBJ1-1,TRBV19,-,CASSINLQALNTEAFF,TGTGCCAGTAGTATTAATTTACAGGCTTTGAACACTGAAGCTTTCTTT
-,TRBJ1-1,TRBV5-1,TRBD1,CASSLAGTGGNEAFF,TGCGCCAGCAGCTTGGCCGGGACAGGGGGAAATGAAGCTTTCTTT
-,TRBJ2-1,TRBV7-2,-,CASSLAGPYNEQFF,TGTGCCAGCAGCTTAGCGGGACCCTACAATGAGCAGTTCTTC